This T cell receptor beta chain was retrieved from a study of PD-1 blockade in classical Hodgkin lymphoma. Looking at the study overall: Every 2 weeks, patients got 3 mg/kg intravenous nivolumab.

With regard to this clone: The antigen is not known.

Germline V CDR1 and CDR2: MNHNS, SASEGT. Trimming removed 3 bases from V and 1 base from J; junction bases left unmatched: 9. The length of the CDR3 is 16 residues. Measured with immunoSEQ multiplex PCR; TCRdb has only the in-frame clones, and not every one. The sample shows tens of thousands of clones, 90% to 95% of them seen only once. Time point: cycle 4 day 1 (C4D1), after 6 weeks of nivolumab. Relapses following autologous stem cell transplantation were seen in all patients, with brentuximab vedotin exposure varying. Best responses were complete response, partial response or progressive disease. Whole-study results and caveats: Patients newly diagnosed and complete responders had comparable baseline diversity. Diversity in CD4+ TCRs, unlike that measured in CD8+ TCRs, had risen significantly by C4D1.

This rearrangement joins TRBV6-1 to TRBJ2-7; TRBD1 matches 7 bases. The receptor's source is a human donor with classical Hodgkin lymphoma. Sequences were derived from peripheral blood mononuclear cells (PBMCs), sampled before the fourth cycle of nivolumab. This CDR3 reads CASSDPYRDRSYEQYF. The CDR3 region has the DNA TGTGCCAGCAGTGACCCCTACCGGGACAGATCCTACGAGCAGTACTTC.